The 30 T cell receptor beta chains given below trace back to one sample, sequenced in a study of cytomegalovirus exposure and HLA in healthy donors. PCR was performed using 60 Vbeta and 13 Jbeta primers. Repertoires were generated with immunoSEQ multiplex PCR, while TCRdb's copy carries only in-frame clones and drops some. The data contain some 170,000 clones, about 72% of them singletons. The specimen was PBMCs. The source is a man aged 55-75 years in good health and CMV-seronegative.

The chain recombines TRBV30 with TRBJ2-2; no reliable D call. V lost 0 bases to trimming and J lost 7 bases, with 3 bases between them. Germline V gene lookup returns CDR1 GTSNPN and CDR2 SVGIG (reference sequence). CDR3 length: 11 residues. DNA of the CDR3: TGTGCCTGGAGTGTACTCGGGGAGCTGTTTTTT. Translated, it gives CAWSVLGELFF.

V and J are TRBV13 and TRBJ2-7; D is unresolved. The germline V and J ends were trimmed by 5 bases and 0 bases, with 14 bases remaining between them. The germline CDR1 and CDR2 sequences are PRHDT and FYEKMQ (reference sequence). This CDR3 has 15 amino acids. The CDR3 nucleotides read TGTGCCAGCAGCCCCCAAGCAGGCTACTCCTACGAGCAGTACTTC. Residues: CASSPQAGYSYEQYF.

The gene calls are TRBV19 and TRBJ2-7; 11 bases align to TRBD2. Trimming removed 3 bases from V and 5 bases from J; junction bases left unmatched: 6. The CDR3 has 15 amino acids. Germline loops: CDR1 LNHDA, CDR2 SQIVND (reference sequence). CDR3 DNA sequence: TGTGCCAGTAGTATCGGGACTAGCGGAAGCGACGAGCAGTACTTC. It is translated as CASSIGTSGSDEQYF.

This chain joins TRBV7-8 and TRBJ1-2, with D possibly matching TRBD1 (5 bases). V was clipped by 1 base and J by 2 bases, with 17 bases between them. The CDR3 extends over 17 amino acids. The germline V gene has CDR1 SGHVS and CDR2 FQNEAQ. CDR3 in DNA: TGTGCCAGCAGCTTAGGTAGAGAGGACATATCAAACTATGGCTACACCTTC. Its protein product is CASSLGREDISNYGYTF.

The V gene is TRBV28, the J gene TRBJ1-2; 7 bases are a match to TRBD1. Germline V CDR1 and CDR2: MDHEN, SYDVKM. The CDR3 length is 14 residues. After removal of 3 bases from V and 2 bases from J, the junction contained 3 bases not matched to a gene. This CDR3 is CASSLGQTNYGYTF. In nucleotides, the CDR3 is TGTGCCAGCAGTTTGGGACAGACCAACTATGGCTACACCTTC.

V is TRBV7-9 and J is TRBJ2-7; D may be TRBD1 (5 bases). V was clipped by 5 bases and J by 4 bases, with 9 bases between them. This CDR3 region has 12 residues. Germline V gene sequence: CDR1 SEHNR, CDR2 FQNEAQ (reference sequence). The CDR3 spells CASSSTGYEQYF. The CDR3 nucleotides are TGTGCCAGCAGCAGTACAGGATACGAGCAGTACTTC.

The V and J genes are TRBV12-5 and TRBJ2-3; D perhaps matches TRBD1 (6 bases). V was clipped by 6 bases and J by 3 bases, with 10 bases between them. Looked up from germline, CDR1 is LGHNT and CDR2 is FRNRAP. The CDR3 extends over 13 amino acids. The CDR3 protein is CASGPRGTDTQYF. The DNA of the CDR3 is TGTGCTAGTGGACCCAGGGGAACAGATACGCAGTATTTT.

The chain combines TRBV6-1 with TRBJ2-2; D is perhaps TRBD2 (5 bases). The CDR3 spans 14 residues. CDR1 and CDR2 from the germline V gene are MNHNS and SASEGT. Between the trimmed V and J ends, which lost 8 bases and 3 bases, there was a span of 13 bases. CDR3 in amino acids: CASARGDDTGELFF. DNA for the CDR3: TGTGCCAGCGCCCGGGGTGATGACACCGGGGAGCTGTTTTTT.

The chain couples TRBV5-6 to TRBJ1-5; D is unresolved. CDR3 size: 16 residues. The ends were cut back, 0 bases at V and 0 bases at J, with 10 bases in the middle. CDR1 and CDR2 from the germline V gene are SGHDT and YYEEEE. The chain's CDR3 is CASSLGLDYSNQPQHF. CDR3 coding DNA: TGTGCCAGCAGCTTGGGATTAGACTATAGCAATCAGCCCCAGCATTTT.

The chain carries TRBV7-9 and TRBJ1-4; 7 positions agree with TRBD1. The length of the CDR3 is 15 residues. Trimming took 5 bases from V and 10 from J; bases not matched to a gene: 13. Germline CDR1 reads SEHNR; CDR2 reads FQNEAQ (reference sequence). The DNA of the CDR3 is TGTGCCAGCAGCGTAGACAGGGTTCTCTGGGGAAAACTGTTTTTT. Its protein is CASSVDRVLWGKLFF.

The chain is built from TRBV29-1 and TRBJ2-1; D perhaps matches TRBD2 (7 bases). The V gene's germline CDR1 is SQVTM and CDR2 ANQGSEA. The CDR3 is 16 amino acids. Trimming took 4 bases from V and 2 from J, leaving 18 bases between them. CDR3 sequence reads: CSVGVWAGAAYNEQFF. DNA of the CDR3: TGCAGCGTTGGGGTGTGGGCGGGGGCGGCCTACAATGAGCAGTTCTTC.

Details on this clone: Within the sample, other DNA sequences also encode this same CDR3. V is TRBV9 and J is TRBJ2-5; possibly TRBD2 for D (5 bases). Trimming took 0 bases from V and 5 from J, leaving 8 bases between them. CDR3 size: 13 residues. Per the germline V gene, CDR1 is SGDLS and CDR2 is YYNGEE. CDR3 coding DNA: TGTGCCAGCAGCGTAGCGGGCGGGGAGACCCAGTACTTC. Encoded protein: CASSVAGGETQYF.

V gene TRBV28 combines with J gene TRBJ1-2; the D gene is possibly TRBD1 (5 bases). Germline CDR1 and CDR2: MDHEN and SYDVKM. The V and J ends lost 2 bases and 8 bases respectively, with 9 bases between them. The length of the CDR3 is 12 residues. DNA of the CDR3: TGTGCCAGCAGTTTACAGGGAAGGGGCTACACCTTC. It codes for CASSLQGRGYTF.

This clone showed up just once. The chain employs TRBV9 and TRBJ2-2; D not certain. Trimming stripped 1 base from V and 1 base from J, with 5 bases between. This CDR3 is 14 amino acids long. In germline, CDR1 is SGDLS, CDR2 YYNGEE. This chain's CDR3 is CASSVTGNTGELFF. The CDR3 DNA reads as TGTGCCAGCAGCGTAACTGGGAACACCGGGGAGCTGTTTTTT.

The V call is TRBV19, the J call TRBJ2-4; TRBD1 might be the D (6 bases). The CDR3 extends over 14 amino acids. Germline V gene sequence: CDR1 LNHDA, CDR2 SQIVND (reference sequence). The germline V and J ends were trimmed by 7 bases and 4 bases, with 14 bases remaining between them. The CDR3 coding sequence is TGTGCCAGTATCCAGACAGGTTTTAAAAACATTCAGTACTTC. Its protein product is CASIQTGFKNIQYF. The complete variable domain, with remaining parts taken from reference TRBV19 and TRBJ2-4, reads DGGITQSPKYLFRKEGQNVTLSCEQNLNHDAMYWYRQDPGQGLRLIYYSQIVNDFQKGDIAEGYSVSREKKESFPLTVTSAQKNPTAFYLCASIQTGFKNIQYFGAGTRLSVL.

This sequence joins TRBV4-2 and TRBJ2-2; D is unclear. This CDR3 spans 14 amino acids. Germline lookup yields CDR1 LGHNA and CDR2 YNFKEQ. Trimming removed 1 base at V and 3 bases at J, with 6 bases between. Here the CDR3 reads CASSQVLYTGELFF. The DNA for the CDR3 is TGTGCCAGCAGCCAAGTACTTTACACCGGGGAGCTGTTTTTT.

The genes are TRBV10-3 and TRBJ2-7, with 9 bases aligning to TRBD1. In germline, CDR1 is ENHRY, CDR2 SYGVKD. This CDR3 has 14 amino acids. Trimming cost V 3 bases and J 5 bases; bases outside gene matches: 5. The CDR3 region is CAISEDRGDHEQYF. The CDR3 DNA sequence: TGTGCCATCAGTGAAGACAGGGGGGACCACGAGCAGTACTTC.

This clone turned up a few times. This chain joins TRBV5-1 and TRBJ2-7; 11 bases match TRBD2. V lost 5 bases, J lost 6 bases, and 10 bases stayed unmatched. This CDR3 is built from 15 residues. Germline lookup yields CDR1 SGHRS and CDR2 YFSETQ. The chain's CDR3 is CASSYTGTSGLEQYF. DNA for the CDR3: TGCGCCAGCAGTTACACCGGGACTAGCGGCCTCGAGCAGTACTTC.

The gene calls are TRBV5-1 and TRBJ2-1; 11 bases fit TRBD2. The CDR3 extends over 15 amino acids. Germline V gives CDR1 SGHRS, CDR2 YFSETQ. V shed 0 bases and J 8 bases; nucleotides not matched to a gene: 4. In DNA, the CDR3 is TGCGCCAGCAGCTTGGGACTAGCGGGGAAGGATGAGCAGTTCTTC. This encodes CASSLGLAGKDEQFF.

This clone has just one count. The chain is built from TRBV23-1 and TRBJ2-2; the D gene is possibly TRBD1 (5 bases). TRBV23-1 is assigned to the ORF class and has an uncertain function. The CDR3 sequence is 15 residues long. Trimming left V 3 bases short and J 3 bases short, with 11 bases between. CDR3 in DNA: TGCGCCAGCAGTCATCCACGGACACACACCGGGGAGCTGTTTTTT. Amino acids: CASSHPRTHTGELFF.

V and J are TRBV30 and TRBJ2-7; TRBD2 matches at 7 bases. V was clipped by 7 bases and J by 5 bases; unmatched bases: 14. CDR1 is GTSNPN, CDR2 SVGIG, per germline (reference sequence). The CDR3 length is 14 residues. Here the CDR3 reads CASALRGSVHEQYF. Here the CDR3 DNA reads TGTGCCTCCGCATTGCGGGGGTCCGTCCACGAGCAGTACTTC.

This chain joins TRBV5-1 and TRBJ2-3; D unresolved. Germline V gene lookup returns CDR1 SGHRS and CDR2 YFSETQ. V lost 0 bases, J lost 2 bases, and 7 bases lay in between. This CDR3 contains 14 residues. The CDR3 DNA is TGCGCCAGCAGCTTGGTCCAGGACACAGATACGCAGTATTTT. Its protein product is CASSLVQDTDTQYF.

The chain joins TRBV7-9 to TRBJ2-7; a weak D match, TRBD1 (6 bases). Trimming removed 4 bases at V and 4 bases at J, with 17 bases between. The CDR3 covers 15 residues. Germline V gives CDR1 SEHNR, CDR2 FQNEAQ (reference sequence). CDR3 nucleotides: TGTGCCAGCAGCTCGACAGGCTACACCCGTTACGAGCAGTACTTC. Its protein product is CASSSTGYTRYEQYF.

The chain links TRBV19 to TRBJ2-5; the D gene is possibly TRBD1 (5 bases). CDR3 length equals 13 residues. V was pared by 8 bases and J by 5 bases, with 15 bases between. From germline, CDR1 is LNHDA and CDR2 SQIVND (reference sequence). CDR3 residues: CASVPKGQETQYF. The CDR3 region has the DNA TGTGCCAGTGTCCCGAAGGGGCAGGAGACCCAGTACTTC.

The V and J genes are TRBV2 and TRBJ2-5; tentatively, D is TRBD2 (5 bases). Germline values: CDR1 SNHLY, CDR2 FYNNEI. CDR3 size: 11 residues. V was pared by 7 bases and J by 4 bases, with 7 bases between. The chain's CDR3 is CASTSRETQYF. Written as DNA, the CDR3 is TGTGCCAGCACTAGCCGAGAGACCCAGTACTTC.

This clone was found once. The gene calls are TRBV4-1 and TRBJ2-3; 12 bases match TRBD2. The V and J ends lost 1 base and 5 bases, in that order; junction bases with no gene match: 7. CDR1 is MGHRA and CDR2 is YSYEKL in the germline V gene. The CDR3 contains 17 residues. DNA of the CDR3: TGCGCCAGCAGCCAAGGATCGAGACTAGCGGGGGAAGATACGCAGTATTTT. Protein product: CASSQGSRLAGEDTQYF.

This clone was detected only a few times. V and J are TRBV7-7 and TRBJ2-5; possible D gene TRBD1, 5 bases. The CDR3 extends over 15 amino acids. Germline V gene lookup returns CDR1 SSHAT and CDR2 FNYEAQ (reference sequence). The germline V and J ends were trimmed by 4 bases and 1 base, with 13 bases remaining between them. The CDR3 DNA reads TGTGCCAGCAGCTCGAGAGTGGACATCCAAGAGACCCAGTACTTC. Translated: CASSSRVDIQETQYF.

This clone appeared once. This chain links TRBV4-2 with TRBJ1-4, with TRBD1 identical over 8 bases. CDR1 and CDR2 from the germline V gene are LGHNA and YNFKEQ. This CDR3 comprises 15 residues. V lost 2 bases and J lost 8; bases outside the gene matches: 7. CDR3 nucleotides: TGTGCCAGCAGCCAAAGACAGGGGTTGGGAGAAAAACTGTTTTTT. It yields the protein CASSQRQGLGEKLFF.

The chain employs TRBV28 and TRBJ2-4, with 13 bases that match TRBD2. With 6 bases clipped from V and 0 bases from J, the junction kept 8 bases outside the gene matches. The CDR3 runs 18 residues. In germline, CDR1 is MDHEN, CDR2 SYDVKM. The CDR3 is CASRVTGLAGIAKNIQYF. In DNA form, the CDR3 reads TGTGCCAGCAGGGTGACGGGACTAGCGGGAATAGCCAAAAACATTCAGTACTTC.

The V call is TRBV21-1, the J call TRBJ1-5; TRBD1 reflects the table's D call only, with no check against the DNA. TRBV21-1 is classified as a pseudogene. The CDR3 spans 16 residues. The CDR3 spells CASSHTGFGCDQPQHF. In nucleotides, the CDR3 is TGTGCCAGCAGCCATACAGGGTTTGGTTGCGATCAGCCCCAGCATTTT.